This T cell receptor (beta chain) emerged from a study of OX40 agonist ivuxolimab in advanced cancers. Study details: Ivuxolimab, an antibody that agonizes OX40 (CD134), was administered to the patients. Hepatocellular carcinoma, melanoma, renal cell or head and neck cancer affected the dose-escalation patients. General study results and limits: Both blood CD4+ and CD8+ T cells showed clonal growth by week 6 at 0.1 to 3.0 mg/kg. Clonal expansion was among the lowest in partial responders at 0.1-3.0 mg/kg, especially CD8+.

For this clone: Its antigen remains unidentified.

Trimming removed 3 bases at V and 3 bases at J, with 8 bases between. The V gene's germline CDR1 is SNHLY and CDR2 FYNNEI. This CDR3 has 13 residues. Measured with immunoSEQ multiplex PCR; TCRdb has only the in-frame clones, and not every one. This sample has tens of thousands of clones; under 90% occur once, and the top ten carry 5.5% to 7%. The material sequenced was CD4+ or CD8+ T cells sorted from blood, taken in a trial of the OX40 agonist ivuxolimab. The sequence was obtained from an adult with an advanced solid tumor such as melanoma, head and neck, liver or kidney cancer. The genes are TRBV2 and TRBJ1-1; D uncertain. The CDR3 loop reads CASSEEVHTEAFF. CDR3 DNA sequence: TGTGCCAGCAGTGAGGAGGTTCACACTGAAGCTTTCTTT.